The entry that follows covers one T cell receptor beta chain sequence. Its specificity is unknown. These data originate in a study of cytomegalovirus exposure and HLA in healthy donors. The length of the CDR3 is 16 residues. V was cut by 3 bases and J by 5 bases, with 20 bases left in between. Germline assignment: CDR1 SGDLS and CDR2 YYNGEE. Vbeta (60) and Jbeta (13) primers were used in the PCR. Clones were sequenced by immunoSEQ multiplex PCR, and TCRdb holds only the in-frame ones, with some missing. This sample has approximately 160,000 clones, with roughly three quarters found just once. Overall study findings and caveats: As a later analysis showed, several of the most significant clusters appeared to be linked to common viral pathogens.

Specimen: PBMCs. The sequence came from a male donor in good health and CMV-seropositive. The V call is TRBV9, the J call TRBJ1-2; D remains ambiguous. In nucleotides, the CDR3 is TGTGCCAGCAGCGATGCCCTCGGGGTCCTCAGATATGGCTACACCTTC. Protein: CASSDALGVLRYGYTF.